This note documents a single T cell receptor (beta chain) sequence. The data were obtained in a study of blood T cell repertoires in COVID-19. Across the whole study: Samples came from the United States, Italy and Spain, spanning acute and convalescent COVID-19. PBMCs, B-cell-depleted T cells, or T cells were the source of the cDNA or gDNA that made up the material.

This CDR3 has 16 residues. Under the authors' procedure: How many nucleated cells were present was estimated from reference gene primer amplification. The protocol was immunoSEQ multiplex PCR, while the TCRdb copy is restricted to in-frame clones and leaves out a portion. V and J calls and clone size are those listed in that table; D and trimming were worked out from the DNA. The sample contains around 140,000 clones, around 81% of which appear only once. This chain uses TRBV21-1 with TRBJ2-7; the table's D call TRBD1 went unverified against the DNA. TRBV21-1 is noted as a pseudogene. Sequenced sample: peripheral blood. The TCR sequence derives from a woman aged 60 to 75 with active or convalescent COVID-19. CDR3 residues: CASSKVNRGPSYEQYF. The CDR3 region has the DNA TGTGCCAGCAGCAAAGTTAACAGGGGCCCCTCCTACGAGCAGTACTTC.